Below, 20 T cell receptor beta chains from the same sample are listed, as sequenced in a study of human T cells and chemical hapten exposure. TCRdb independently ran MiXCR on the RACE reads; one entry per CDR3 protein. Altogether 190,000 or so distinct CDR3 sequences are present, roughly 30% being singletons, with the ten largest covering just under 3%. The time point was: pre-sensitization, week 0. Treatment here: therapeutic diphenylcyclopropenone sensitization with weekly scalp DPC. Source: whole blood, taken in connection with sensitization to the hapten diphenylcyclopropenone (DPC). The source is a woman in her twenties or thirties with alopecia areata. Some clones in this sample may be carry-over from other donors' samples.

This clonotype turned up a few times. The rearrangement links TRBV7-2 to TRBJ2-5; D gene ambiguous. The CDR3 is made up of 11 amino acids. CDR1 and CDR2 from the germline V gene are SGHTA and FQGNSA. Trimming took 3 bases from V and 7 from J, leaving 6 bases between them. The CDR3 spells CASSFDSTQYF. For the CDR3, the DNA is TGTGCCAGCAGCTTTGATTCGACCCAGTACTTC.

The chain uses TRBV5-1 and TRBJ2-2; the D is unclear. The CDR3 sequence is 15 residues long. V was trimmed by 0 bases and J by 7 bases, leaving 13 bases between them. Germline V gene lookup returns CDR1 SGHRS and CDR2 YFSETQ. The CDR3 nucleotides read TGCGCCAGCAGCTTGGAGGTTCTCTCGGGCGGGGAGCTGTTTTTT. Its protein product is CASSLEVLSGGELFF.

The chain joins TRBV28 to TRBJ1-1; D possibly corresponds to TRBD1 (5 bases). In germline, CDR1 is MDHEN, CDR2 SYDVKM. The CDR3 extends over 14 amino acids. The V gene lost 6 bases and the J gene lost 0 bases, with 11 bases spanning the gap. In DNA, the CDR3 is TGTGCCAGCAGGTGGGCAGGGATGAACACTGAAGCTTTCTTT. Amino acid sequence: CASRWAGMNTEAFF.

In DNA, the CDR3 is TGCAGCGTTGAGACAGGTTACAATGAGCAGTTCTTC. This gives the protein CSVETGYNEQFF. This chain connects TRBV29-1 to TRBJ2-1; tentatively, D is TRBD1 (6 bases). The germline V and J ends were trimmed by 3 bases and 4 bases, with 7 bases remaining between them. This CDR3 comprises 12 residues. CDR1 SQVTM and CDR2 ANQGSEA come from the germline V gene.

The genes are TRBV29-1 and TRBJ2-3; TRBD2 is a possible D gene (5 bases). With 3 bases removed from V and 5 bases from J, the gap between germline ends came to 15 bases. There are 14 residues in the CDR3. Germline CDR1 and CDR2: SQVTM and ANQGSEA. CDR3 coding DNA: TGCAGCGTTGAGGACCCCCTAGCCGGAGATACGCAGTATTTT. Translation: CSVEDPLAGDTQYF.

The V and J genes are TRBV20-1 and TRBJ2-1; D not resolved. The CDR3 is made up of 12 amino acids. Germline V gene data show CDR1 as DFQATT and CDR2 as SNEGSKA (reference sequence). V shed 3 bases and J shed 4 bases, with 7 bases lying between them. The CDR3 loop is CSASRLYNEQFF. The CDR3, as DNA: TGCAGTGCTAGCCGGCTGTACAATGAGCAGTTCTTC.

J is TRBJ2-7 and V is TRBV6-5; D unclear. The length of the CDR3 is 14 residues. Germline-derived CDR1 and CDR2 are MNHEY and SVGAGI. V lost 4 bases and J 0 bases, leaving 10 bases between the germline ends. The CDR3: CASSSGSSSYEQYF. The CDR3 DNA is TGTGCCAGCAGTTCTGGCTCGAGCTCCTACGAGCAGTACTTC.

CDR3 in DNA: TGCGCCAGCAGCTTAAAAGGACAGGGCCCTGACACCGGGGAGCTGTTTTTT. Translated: CASSLKGQGPDTGELFF. The rearrangement links TRBV5-1 to TRBJ2-2; 8 bases align to TRBD1. The CDR3 is 17 amino acids. Germline V gene data show CDR1 as SGHRS and CDR2 as YFSETQ. The V and J ends lost 2 bases and 3 bases, in that order; junction bases with no gene match: 9.

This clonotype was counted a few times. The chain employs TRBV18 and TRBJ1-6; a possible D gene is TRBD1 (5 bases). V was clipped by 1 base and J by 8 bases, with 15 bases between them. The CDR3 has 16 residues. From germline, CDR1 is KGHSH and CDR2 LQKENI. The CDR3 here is CASSPLGGGGDSPLHF. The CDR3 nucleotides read TGTGCCAGCTCACCACTGGGGGGAGGCGGAGATTCACCCCTCCACTTT. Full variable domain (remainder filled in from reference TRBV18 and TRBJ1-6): NAGVMQNPRHLVRRRGQEARLRCSPMKGHSHVYWYRQLPEEGLKFMVYLQKENIIDESGMPKERFSAEFPKEGPSILRIQQVVRGDSAAYFCASSPLGGGGDSPLHFGNGTRLTVT.

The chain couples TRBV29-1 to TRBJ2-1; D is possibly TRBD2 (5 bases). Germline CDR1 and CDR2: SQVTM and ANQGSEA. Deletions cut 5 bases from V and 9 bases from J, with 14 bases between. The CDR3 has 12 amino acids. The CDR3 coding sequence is TGCAGCGTTTCCAGCGGAGTGGGTGAGCAGTTCTTC. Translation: CSVSSGVGEQFF.

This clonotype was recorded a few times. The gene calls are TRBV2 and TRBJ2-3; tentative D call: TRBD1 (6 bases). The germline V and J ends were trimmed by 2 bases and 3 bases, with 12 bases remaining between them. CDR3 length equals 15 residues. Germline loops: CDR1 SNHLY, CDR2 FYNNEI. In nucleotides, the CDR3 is TGTGCCAGCAGTGAACGTGGGGGCGCGACAGATACGCAGTATTTT. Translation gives CASSERGGATDTQYF.

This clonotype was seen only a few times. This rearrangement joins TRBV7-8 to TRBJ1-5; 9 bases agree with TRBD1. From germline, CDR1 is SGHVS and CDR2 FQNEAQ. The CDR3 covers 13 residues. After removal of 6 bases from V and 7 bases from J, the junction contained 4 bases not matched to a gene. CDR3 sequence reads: CASSSTGGQPQHF. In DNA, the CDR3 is TGTGCCAGCAGTTCGACAGGGGGACAGCCCCAGCATTTT.

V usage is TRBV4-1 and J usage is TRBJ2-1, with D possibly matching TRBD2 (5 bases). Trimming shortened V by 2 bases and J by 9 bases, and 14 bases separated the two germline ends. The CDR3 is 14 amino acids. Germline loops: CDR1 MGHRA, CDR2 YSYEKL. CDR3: CASSQPTIGVEQFF. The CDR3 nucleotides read TGCGCCAGCAGCCAACCGACTATTGGTGTTGAGCAGTTCTTC.

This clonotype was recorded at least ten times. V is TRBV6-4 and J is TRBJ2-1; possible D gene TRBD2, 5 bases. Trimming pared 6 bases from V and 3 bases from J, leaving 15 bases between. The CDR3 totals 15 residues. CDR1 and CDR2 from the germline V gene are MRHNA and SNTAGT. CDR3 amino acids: CASSIRTGDYNEQFF. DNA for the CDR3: TGTGCCAGCAGCATTAGGACTGGGGACTACAATGAGCAGTTCTTC.

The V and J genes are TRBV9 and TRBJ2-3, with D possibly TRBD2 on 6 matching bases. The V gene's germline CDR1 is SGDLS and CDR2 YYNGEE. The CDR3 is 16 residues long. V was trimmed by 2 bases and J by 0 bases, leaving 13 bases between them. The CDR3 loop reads CASSVAAGSSTDTQYF. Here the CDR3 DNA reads TGTGCCAGCAGCGTCGCGGCGGGGAGTAGCACAGATACGCAGTATTTT.

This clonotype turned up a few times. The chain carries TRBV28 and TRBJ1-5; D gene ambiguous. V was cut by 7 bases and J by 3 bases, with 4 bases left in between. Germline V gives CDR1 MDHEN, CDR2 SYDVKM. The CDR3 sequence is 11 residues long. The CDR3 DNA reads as TGTGCCAGCACCCACAATCAGCCCCAGCATTTT. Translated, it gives CASTHNQPQHF.

CDR3 DNA: TGCGCCAGCAGCTTAAGTGGCAATGAGCAGTTCTTC. Its protein is CASSLSGNEQFF. The gene calls are TRBV5-1 and TRBJ2-1; no reliable D call. The germline V gene has CDR1 SGHRS and CDR2 YFSETQ. This CDR3 has 12 amino acids. Trimming stripped 2 bases from V and 6 bases from J, with 6 bases between.

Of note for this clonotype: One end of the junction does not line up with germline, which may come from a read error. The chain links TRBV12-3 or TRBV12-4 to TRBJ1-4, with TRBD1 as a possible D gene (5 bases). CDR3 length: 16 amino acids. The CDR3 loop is CASSKGEGATNDKLFF. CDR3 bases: TGTGCCAGCAGTAAAGGGGAGGGTGCAACTAATGACAAACTGTTTTTT.

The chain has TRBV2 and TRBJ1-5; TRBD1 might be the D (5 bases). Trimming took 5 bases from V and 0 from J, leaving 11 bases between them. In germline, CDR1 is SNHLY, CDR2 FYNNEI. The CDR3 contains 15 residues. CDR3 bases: TGTGCCAGCAGTCGGACAAGCAATAGCAATCAGCCCCAGCATTTT. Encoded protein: CASSRTSNSNQPQHF.

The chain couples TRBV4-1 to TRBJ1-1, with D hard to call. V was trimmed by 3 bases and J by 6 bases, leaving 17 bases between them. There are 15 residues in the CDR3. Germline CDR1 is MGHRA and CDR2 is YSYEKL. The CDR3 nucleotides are TGCGCCAGCAGCCAGGACGTCAGCCGGGGATCTGAAGCTTTCTTT. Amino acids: CASSQDVSRGSEAFF.